This T cell receptor beta chain emerged from a study of T cells in Graves' hyperthyroidism and ophthalmopathy. Whole-study context: Upon initial diagnosis and before any treatment, peripheral blood was collected. Study outcomes and limitations: Blood held most thyroid clonotypes expanded above 0.001 frequency.

Researchers took RNA transcripts and amplified the TCR beta CDR3 regions from them. The primer set for the first-round RT-PCR of the TCR CDR3 was HTBI. MiXCR, run by TCRdb on the multiplex PCR reads, gives a single entry per CDR3 protein. The sample holds over 550,000 distinct CDR3 sequences; over 15% are singletons and the top ten take approximately 20%. The CDR3 totals 15 residues. V trimming: 2 bases; J trimming: 2 bases; junction bases outside the gene matches: 2. Germline V gene sequence: CDR1 KGHDR, CDR2 SFDVKD. About this clonotype: Its cognate antigen is unknown.

Patients aged 18 to 65 had newly diagnosed hyperthyroidism of under 2 months' duration. Orbital computed tomography, thyroid ultrasound, serum thyroxine and TRAb, and clinical symptoms together informed the diagnoses. The receptor was derived from a woman between 18 and 29 years old with Graves' hyperthyroidism. The sample consisted of blood. The chain is built from TRBV24-1 and TRBJ2-3; 8 bases are shared with TRBD2. CDR3 sequence reads: CATSDSGGATDTQYF. The DNA of the CDR3 is TGTGCCACCAGTGATTCCGGGGGGGCCACAGATACGCAGTATTTT.